The clone carrying this T cell receptor (beta chain) was seen only once. The target antigen is unknown. The V and J ends lost 2 bases and 0 bases respectively, with 13 bases between them. This CDR3 has 16 residues. The germline V gene encodes CDR1 MGHRA and CDR2 YSYEKL. This sample is part of a study of long-term antiretroviral therapy in people with HIV. Study background: The earliest samples came from an era when ART typically awaited falling CD4 counts. Overall study findings and caveats: Pre-ART expanded TRB clones stayed dominant throughout, though often decreasing after ART.

Runs used v3.0 of the immunoSEQ assay and were done at survey level. Only in-frame clones appear in the TCRdb table, and some are missing; sequencing was by immunoSEQ multiplex PCR. There are 20,000 to 30,000 clones in the sample; approximately 90% occur only once, and about 3.5% lies in the top ten. The starting material was unsorted PBMCs, obtained 1.9 years after starting antiretroviral therapy. This clonotype was obtained from a woman aged 25 to 39 with HIV. This chain connects TRBV4-1 to TRBJ1-2, with D maybe TRBD1 (5 bases). The CDR3 DNA reads as TGCGCCAGCAGCCAACCGAGGCAGGGCGCTAACTATGGCTACACCTTC. It specifies CASSQPRQGANYGYTF.